This is a list of T cell receptor beta chains from one sample in a study of CD8+ T cells in alopecia areata. Assay used: immunoSEQ multiplex PCR; TCRdb lists only in-frame clones, some missing. The profile shows 150,000 to 200,000 clones, 63% of them singletons. The material sequenced was CD4+ T cells sorted from blood, taken at week 0. Receptors originate from a human donor with alopecia areata. The CDR3 runs from the conserved cysteine through the conserved F or W. The order of the fields is J gene, CDR3 length, D gene, clone size, V gene, CDR3 DNA, CDR3 protein. D genes are given only for firm matches. The size of a clone is reported for some rows only, either as once, few or many, or as a class for expanded clones.

J gene: TRBJ1-5
CDR3 length: 14
D gene: TRBD1
clone size: -
V gene: TRBV5-1
CDR3 DNA: TGCGCCAGCAGCTTGGACAGGGGAGGCCAGCCCCAGCATTTT
CDR3 protein: CASSLDRGGQPQHF

J gene: TRBJ1-5
CDR3 length: 15
D gene: -
clone size: once
V gene: TRBV29-1
CDR3 DNA: TGCAGCGTCCAAATGGGAGGGCCTAGCAATCAGCCCCAGCATTTT
CDR3 protein: CSVQMGGPSNQPQHF

J gene: TRBJ1-6
CDR3 length: 13
D gene: -
clone size: few
V gene: TRBV11-2
CDR3 DNA: TGTGCCAGCAGCTCCACCGGTAGGGTATCCCTCCACTTT
CDR3 protein: CASSSTGRVSLHF

J gene: TRBJ2-5
CDR3 length: 11
D gene: -
clone size: few
V gene: TRBV6-5
CDR3 DNA: TGTGCCAGCAGTTACCGAGAGACCCAGTACTTC
CDR3 protein: CASSYRETQYF

J gene: TRBJ1-6
CDR3 length: 12
D gene: -
clone size: -
V gene: TRBV5-6
CDR3 DNA: TGTGCCAGCAGCCGTTATAATTCACCCCTCCACTTT
CDR3 protein: CASSRYNSPLHF

J gene: TRBJ2-7
CDR3 length: 15
D gene: -
clone size: few
V gene: TRBV7-2
CDR3 DNA: TGTGCCAGCAGCTTAAGCTTGGTACAGGGCTACGAGCAGTACTTC
CDR3 protein: CASSLSLVQGYEQYF

J gene: TRBJ2-7
CDR3 length: 15
D gene: -
clone size: -
V gene: TRBV6-5
CDR3 DNA: TGTGCCAGCAACATCCCCGGACAGAATACCTACGAGCAGTACTTC
CDR3 protein: CASNIPGQNTYEQYF

J gene: TRBJ2-1
CDR3 length: 12
D gene: -
clone size: once
V gene: TRBV29-1
CDR3 DNA: TGCAGCGTCGTACAGGGTTACAATGAGCAGTTCTTC
CDR3 protein: CSVVQGYNEQFF

J gene: TRBJ1-2
CDR3 length: 11
D gene: -
clone size: -
V gene: TRBV29-1
CDR3 DNA: TGCAGCGTTGAACACGGAGACAGAAACACCTTC
CDR3 protein: CSVEHGDRNTF

J gene: TRBJ1-5
CDR3 length: 13
D gene: -
clone size: -
V gene: TRBV29-1
CDR3 DNA: TGCAGCGTTGGGCAGGGGAGGGATCAGCCCCAGCATTTT
CDR3 protein: CSVGQGRDQPQHF

J gene: TRBJ2-7
CDR3 length: 13
D gene: -
clone size: few
V gene: TRBV6-6
CDR3 DNA: TGTGCCAGCAGGGTAACAGGGAACTACGAGCAGTACTTC
CDR3 protein: CASRVTGNYEQYF

J gene: TRBJ1-3
CDR3 length: 10
D gene: -
clone size: once
V gene: TRBV20-1
CDR3 DNA: TGCAGTGCTTGGGGTGACACCATATATTTT
CDR3 protein: CSAWGDTIYF

J gene: TRBJ2-1
CDR3 length: 18
D gene: TRBD2
clone size: -
V gene: TRBV9
CDR3 DNA: TGTGCCAGCAGCGTAGCCCTTCTAGCGGGTCAACTAGGGAATGAGCAGTTCTTC
CDR3 protein: CASSVALLAGQLGNEQFF

J gene: TRBJ2-3
CDR3 length: 14
D gene: TRBD1
clone size: -
V gene: TRBV6-6
CDR3 DNA: TGTGCCAGCAGGCGGGACAGGGACACAGATACGCAGTATTTT
CDR3 protein: CASRRDRDTDTQYF

J gene: TRBJ2-1
CDR3 length: 13
D gene: -
clone size: once
V gene: TRBV9
CDR3 DNA: TGTGCCAGCAGCGTGGAGCAGGGTAATGAGCAGTTCTTC
CDR3 protein: CASSVEQGNEQFF

J gene: TRBJ1-1
CDR3 length: 15
D gene: -
clone size: -
V gene: TRBV19
CDR3 DNA: TGTGCCAGTAGTATCTCAGGATCATCAGGGACTGAAGCTTTCTTT
CDR3 protein: CASSISGSSGTEAFF

J gene: TRBJ2-3
CDR3 length: 13
D gene: -
clone size: -
V gene: TRBV23-1
CDR3 DNA: TGCGCCAGCAGTCAAGAGGGCACAGATACGCAGTATTTT
CDR3 protein: CASSQEGTDTQYF

J gene: TRBJ2-7
CDR3 length: 15
D gene: -
clone size: -
V gene: TRBV6-6
CDR3 DNA: TGTGCCAGCAGATCCCCGGAGGGGGGTCCCTACGAGCAGTACTTC
CDR3 protein: CASRSPEGGPYEQYF

J gene: TRBJ2-7
CDR3 length: 13
D gene: -
clone size: -
V gene: TRBV7-9
CDR3 DNA: TGTGCCAGCAGACATACCGACTCCTACGAGCAGTACTTC
CDR3 protein: CASRHTDSYEQYF

J gene: TRBJ1-2
CDR3 length: 13
D gene: -
clone size: -
V gene: TRBV18
CDR3 DNA: TGTGCCAGCTCACCACAACCCCTGGAAGGCTACACCTTC
CDR3 protein: CASSPQPLEGYTF